This TCR beta chain was retrieved from a study of beta chain features in type 1 diabetes. Overall study results and limits: All four CD4+ subsets of Type 1 diabetes patients contained TCRB CDR3s that were moderately but significantly shorter.

Sequencing targeted expressed TCRB transcripts, as all isolated RNA had been reverse transcribed. Using immunoSEQ multiplex PCR, the repertoire was profiled, and TCRdb retains in-frame clones only, with some absent. The data show over 150,000 clones, around 8% seen once. V dropped 7 bases and J dropped 0 bases, with 15 bases sitting between them. There are 14 residues in the CDR3. From germline, CDR1 is SQVTM and CDR2 ANQGSEA. This clone was counted a few times. Its target is not known. Sequenced: central memory CD4+ T cells from blood. The rearrangement uses TRBV29-1 and TRBJ1-2, with D perhaps matching TRBD1 (5 bases). The clonotype was recovered from a woman in her thirties or forties with type 1 diabetes. CDR3: CSAETVRANYGYTF. Here the CDR3 DNA reads TGCAGCGCCGAGACAGTGAGAGCTAACTATGGCTACACCTTC.